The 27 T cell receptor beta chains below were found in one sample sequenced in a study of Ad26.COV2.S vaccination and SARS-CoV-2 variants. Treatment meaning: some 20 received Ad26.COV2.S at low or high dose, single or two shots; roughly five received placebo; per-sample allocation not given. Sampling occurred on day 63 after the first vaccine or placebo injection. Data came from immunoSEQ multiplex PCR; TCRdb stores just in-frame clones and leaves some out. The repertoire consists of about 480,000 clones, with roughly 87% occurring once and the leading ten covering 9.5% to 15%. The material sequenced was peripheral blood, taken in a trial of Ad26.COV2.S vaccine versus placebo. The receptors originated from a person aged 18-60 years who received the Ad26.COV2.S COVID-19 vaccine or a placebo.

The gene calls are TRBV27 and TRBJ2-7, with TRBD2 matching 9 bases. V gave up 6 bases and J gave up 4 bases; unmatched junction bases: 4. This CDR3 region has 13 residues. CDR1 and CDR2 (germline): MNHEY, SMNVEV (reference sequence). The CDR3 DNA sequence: TGTGCCAGCAGGACTAGCGGCTTATACGAGCAGTACTTC. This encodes CASRTSGLYEQYF.

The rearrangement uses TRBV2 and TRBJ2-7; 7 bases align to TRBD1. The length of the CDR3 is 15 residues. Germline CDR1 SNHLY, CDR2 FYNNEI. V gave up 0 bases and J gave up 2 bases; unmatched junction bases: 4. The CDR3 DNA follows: TGTGCCAGCAGTGAAGCTGAGACAGGGCCCTACGAGCAGTACTTC. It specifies CASSEAETGPYEQYF.

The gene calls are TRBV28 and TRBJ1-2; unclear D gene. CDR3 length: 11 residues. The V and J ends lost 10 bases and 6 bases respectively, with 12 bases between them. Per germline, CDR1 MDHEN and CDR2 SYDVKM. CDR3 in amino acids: CATFRVDGYTF. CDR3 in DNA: TGTGCCACCTTTAGGGTTGATGGCTACACCTTC.

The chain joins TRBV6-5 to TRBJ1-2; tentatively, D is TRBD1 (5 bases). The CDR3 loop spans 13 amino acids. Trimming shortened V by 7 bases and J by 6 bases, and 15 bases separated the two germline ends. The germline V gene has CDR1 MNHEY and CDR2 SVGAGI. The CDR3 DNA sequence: TGTGCCAGCACCGAGAGGGGCAGGGATGGCTACACCTTC. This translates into CASTERGRDGYTF.

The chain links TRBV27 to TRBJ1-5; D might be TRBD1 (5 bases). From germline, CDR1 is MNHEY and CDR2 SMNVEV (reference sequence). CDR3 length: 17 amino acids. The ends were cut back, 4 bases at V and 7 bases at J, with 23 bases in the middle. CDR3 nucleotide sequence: TGTGCCAGCAGTTCAAGGGTCGGGACCTCCTCCCGACAGCCCCAGCATTTT. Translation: CASSSRVGTSSRQPQHF.

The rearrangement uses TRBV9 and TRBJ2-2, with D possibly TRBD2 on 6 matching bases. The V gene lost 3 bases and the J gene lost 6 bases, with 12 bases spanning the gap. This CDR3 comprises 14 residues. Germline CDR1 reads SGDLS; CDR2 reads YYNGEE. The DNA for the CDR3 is TGTGCCAGCAGCGCAACGGGAGTACCCGGGGAGCTGTTTTTT. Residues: CASSATGVPGELFF.

The CDR3, as DNA: TGTGCCAGCACCGGGACAGTATCCTACGAGCAGTACTTC. As protein: CASTGTVSYEQYF. The V call is TRBV6-5, the J call TRBJ2-7, with 7 nucleotides matching TRBD1. Trimming removed 7 bases from V and 1 base from J; junction bases left unmatched: 4. Germline-derived CDR1 and CDR2 are MNHEY and SVGAGI. The length of the CDR3 is 13 residues.

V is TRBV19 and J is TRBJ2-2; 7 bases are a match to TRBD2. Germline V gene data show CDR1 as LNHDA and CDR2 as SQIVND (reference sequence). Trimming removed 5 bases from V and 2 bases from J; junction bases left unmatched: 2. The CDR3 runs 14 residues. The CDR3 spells CASSGTINTGELFF. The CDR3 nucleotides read TGTGCCAGTAGTGGGACTATAAACACCGGGGAGCTGTTTTTT.

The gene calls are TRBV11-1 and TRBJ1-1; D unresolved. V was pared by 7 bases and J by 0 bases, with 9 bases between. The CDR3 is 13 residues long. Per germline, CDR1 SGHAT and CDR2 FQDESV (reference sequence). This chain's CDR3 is CASTQVMNTEAFF. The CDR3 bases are TGTGCCAGCACGCAGGTCATGAACACTGAAGCTTTCTTT.

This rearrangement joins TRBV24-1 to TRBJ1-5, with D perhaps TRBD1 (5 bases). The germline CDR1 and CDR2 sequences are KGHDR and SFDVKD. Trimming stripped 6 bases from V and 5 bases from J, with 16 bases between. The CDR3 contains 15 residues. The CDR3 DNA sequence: TGTGCCACCAGTCTCGGGACGTCGTGGGATCAGCCCCAGCATTTT. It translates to CATSLGTSWDQPQHF.

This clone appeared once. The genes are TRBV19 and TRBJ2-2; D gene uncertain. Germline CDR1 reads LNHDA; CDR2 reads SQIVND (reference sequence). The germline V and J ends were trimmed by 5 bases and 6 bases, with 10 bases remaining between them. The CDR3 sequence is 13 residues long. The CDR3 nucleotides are TGTGCCAGTAGTCGAATACCTTCCGGGGAGCTGTTTTTT. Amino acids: CASSRIPSGELFF. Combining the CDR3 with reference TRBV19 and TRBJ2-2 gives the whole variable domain DGGITQSPKYLFRKEGQNVTLSCEQNLNHDAMYWYRQDPGQGLRLIYYSQIVNDFQKGDIAEGYSVSREKKESFPLTVTSAQKNPTAFYLCASSRIPSGELFFGEGSRLTVL.

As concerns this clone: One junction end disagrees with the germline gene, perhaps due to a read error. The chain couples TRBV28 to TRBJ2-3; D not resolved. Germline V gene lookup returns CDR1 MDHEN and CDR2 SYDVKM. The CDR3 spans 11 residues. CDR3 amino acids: CATSPGPTQYF. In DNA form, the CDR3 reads TGTGCCACCAGTCCTGGTCCTACGCAGTATTTT.

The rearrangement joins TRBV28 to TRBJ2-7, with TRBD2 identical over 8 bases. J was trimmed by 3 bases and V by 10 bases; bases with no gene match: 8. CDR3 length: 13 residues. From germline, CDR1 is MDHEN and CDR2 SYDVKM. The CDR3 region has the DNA TGTGCCACCCACCGGGAGGGGTTCTACGAGCAGTACTTC. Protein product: CATHREGFYEQYF. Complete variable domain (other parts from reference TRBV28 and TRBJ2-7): DVKVTQSSRYLVKRTGEKVFLECVQDMDHENMFWYRQDPGLGLRLIYFSYDVKMKEKGDIPEGYSVSREKKERFSLILESASTNQTSMYLCATHREGFYEQYFGPGTRLTVT.

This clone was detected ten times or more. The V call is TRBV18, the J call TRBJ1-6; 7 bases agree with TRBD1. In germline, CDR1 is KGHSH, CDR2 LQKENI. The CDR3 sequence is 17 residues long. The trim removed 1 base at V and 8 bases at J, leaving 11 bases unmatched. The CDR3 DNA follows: TGTGCCAGCTCACCACTGCCGACAGGGAACAGGGATTCACCCCTCCACTTT. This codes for CASSPLPTGNRDSPLHF. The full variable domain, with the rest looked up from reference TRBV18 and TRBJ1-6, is NAGVMQNPRHLVRRRGQEARLRCSPMKGHSHVYWYRQLPEEGLKFMVYLQKENIIDESGMPKERFSAEFPKEGPSILRIQQVVRGDSAAYFCASSPLPTGNRDSPLHFGNGTRLTVT.

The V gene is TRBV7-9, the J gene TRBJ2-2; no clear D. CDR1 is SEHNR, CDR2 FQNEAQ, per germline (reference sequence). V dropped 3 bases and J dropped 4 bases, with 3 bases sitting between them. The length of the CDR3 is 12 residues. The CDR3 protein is CASSFITGELFF. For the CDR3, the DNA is TGTGCCAGCAGCTTTATCACCGGGGAGCTGTTTTTT. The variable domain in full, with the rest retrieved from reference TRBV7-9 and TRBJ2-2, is DTGVSQNPRHKITKRGQNVTFRCDPISEHNRLYWYRQTLGQGPEFLTYFQNEAQLEKSRLLSDRFSAERPKGSFSTLEIQRTEQGDSAMYLCASSFITGELFFGEGSRLTVL.

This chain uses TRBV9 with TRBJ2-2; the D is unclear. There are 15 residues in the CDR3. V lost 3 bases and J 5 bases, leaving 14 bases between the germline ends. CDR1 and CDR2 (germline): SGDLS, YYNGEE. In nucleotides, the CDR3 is TGTGCCAGCAGCGGGGCAGCGCTGAGAACCGGGGAGCTGTTTTTT. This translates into CASSGAALRTGELFF. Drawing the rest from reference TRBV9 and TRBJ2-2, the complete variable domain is DSGVTQTPKHLITATGQRVTLRCSPRSGDLSVYWYQQSLDQGLQFLIQYYNGEERAKGNILERFSAQQFPDLHSELNLSSLELGDSALYFCASSGAALRTGELFFGEGSRLTVL.

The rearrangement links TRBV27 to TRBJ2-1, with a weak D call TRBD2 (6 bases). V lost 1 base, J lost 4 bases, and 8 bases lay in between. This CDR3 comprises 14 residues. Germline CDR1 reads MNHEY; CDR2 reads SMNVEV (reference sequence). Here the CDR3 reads CASSLWGEYNEQFF. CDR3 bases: TGTGCCAGCAGTTTATGGGGGGAGTACAATGAGCAGTTCTTC.

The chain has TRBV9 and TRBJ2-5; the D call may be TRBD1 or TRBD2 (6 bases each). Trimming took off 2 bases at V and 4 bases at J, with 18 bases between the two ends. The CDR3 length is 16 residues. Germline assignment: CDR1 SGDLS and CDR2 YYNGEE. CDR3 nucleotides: TGTGCCAGCAGCGTGCGGGGCGGACAGCTAGGAGAGACCCAGTACTTC. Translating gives CASSVRGGQLGETQYF.

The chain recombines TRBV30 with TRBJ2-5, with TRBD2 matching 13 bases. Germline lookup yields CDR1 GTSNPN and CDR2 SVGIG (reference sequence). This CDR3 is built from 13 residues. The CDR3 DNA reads TGTGCTCGGACTAGCGGGAGCGGAGAGACCCAGTACTTC. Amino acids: CARTSGSGETQYF.

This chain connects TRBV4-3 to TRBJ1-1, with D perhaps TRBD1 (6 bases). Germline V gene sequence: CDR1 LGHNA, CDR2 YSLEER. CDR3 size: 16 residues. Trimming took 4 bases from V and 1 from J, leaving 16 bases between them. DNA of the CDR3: TGCGCCAGCAGCCTAGGGCCAGGGGACCCGAACACTGAAGCTTTCTTT. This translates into CASSLGPGDPNTEAFF.

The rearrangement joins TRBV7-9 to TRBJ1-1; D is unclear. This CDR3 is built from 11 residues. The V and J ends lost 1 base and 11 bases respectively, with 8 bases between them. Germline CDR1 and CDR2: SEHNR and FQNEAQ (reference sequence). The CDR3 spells CASSLGPGAFF. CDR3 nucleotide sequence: TGTGCCAGCAGCTTAGGACCTGGGGCTTTCTTT.

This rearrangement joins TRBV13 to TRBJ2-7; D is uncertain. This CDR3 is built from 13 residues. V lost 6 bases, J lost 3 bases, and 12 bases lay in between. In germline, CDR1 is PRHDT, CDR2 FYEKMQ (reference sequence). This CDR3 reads CASSLSGLYEQYF. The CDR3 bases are TGTGCCAGCAGTCTTTCCGGGCTCTACGAGCAGTACTTC.

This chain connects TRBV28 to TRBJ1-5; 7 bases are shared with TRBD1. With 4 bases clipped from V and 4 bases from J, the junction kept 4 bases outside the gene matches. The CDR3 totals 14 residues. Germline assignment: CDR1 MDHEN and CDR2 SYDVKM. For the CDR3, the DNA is TGTGCCAGCAGTTCCCGGGACAGAAATCAGCCCCAGCATTTT. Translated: CASSSRDRNQPQHF.

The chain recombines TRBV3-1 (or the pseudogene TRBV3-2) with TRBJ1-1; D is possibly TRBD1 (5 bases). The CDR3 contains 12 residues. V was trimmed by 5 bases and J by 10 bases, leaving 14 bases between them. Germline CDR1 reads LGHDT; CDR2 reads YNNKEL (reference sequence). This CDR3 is CASSTRWGGAFF. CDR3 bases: TGTGCCAGCAGCACCCGTTGGGGGGGAGCTTTCTTT.

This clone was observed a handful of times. DNA for the CDR3: TGTGCCAGCAGCCAAGGGCCTACCCCGCAGTACTTC. Amino acid sequence: CASSQGPTPQYF. This sequence joins TRBV3-1 (or the pseudogene TRBV3-2) and TRBJ2-7; no firm D call. The V end lost 1 base, the J end lost 9 bases, and 10 bases lay between the germline ends. The CDR3 sequence is 12 residues long. Per the germline V gene, CDR1 is LGHDT and CDR2 is YNNKEL (reference sequence).

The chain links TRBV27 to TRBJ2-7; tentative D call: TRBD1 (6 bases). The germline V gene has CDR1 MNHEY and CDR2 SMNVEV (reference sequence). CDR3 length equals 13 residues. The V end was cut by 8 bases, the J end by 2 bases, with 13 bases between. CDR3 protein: CASGRTATYEQYF. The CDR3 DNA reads TGTGCCAGCGGAAGGACAGCCACCTACGAGCAGTACTTC.

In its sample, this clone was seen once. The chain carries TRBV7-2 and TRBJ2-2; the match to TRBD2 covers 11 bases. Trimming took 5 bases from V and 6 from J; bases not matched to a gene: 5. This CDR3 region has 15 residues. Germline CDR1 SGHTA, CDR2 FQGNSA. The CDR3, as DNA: TGTGCCAGCAGCCCGACTAGCGGGACTTCCGGGGAGCTGTTTTTT. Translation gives CASSPTSGTSGELFF.